The rows below give T cell receptor beta chains drawn from one sample of a study of blood T cells in healthy people across ages. TCRdb used MiXCR to reprocess the 5' RACE reads, holding one entry per CDR3 protein. The top ten hold around 10% of the sample, which has fewer than 2,000,000 distinct CDR3 sequences, roughly 30% seen once. The material sequenced was blood. Receptors originate from a woman in her 30s in good health. Each CDR3 is given with its conserved first and last residue. The D gene is left open where the match is weak. Size values are once, few and many counts, or a class for expanded clones, and some rows have none.

D gene: -
V gene: TRBV5-1
J gene: TRBJ2-7
clone size: many
CDR3 DNA: TGCGCCACCCGTTGGACGTTGAGCTCCTACGAGCAGTACTTC
CDR3 protein: CATRWTLSSYEQYF

D gene: -
V gene: TRBV7-9
J gene: TRBJ2-1
clone size: -
CDR3 DNA: TGTGCCAGCAGTCCCCCCTCGGGGGTCTCCTACAATGAGCAGTTCTTC
CDR3 protein: CASSPPSGVSYNEQFF

D gene: -
V gene: TRBV20-1
J gene: TRBJ2-7
clone size: -
CDR3 DNA: TGCAGTGCTACGTCAGGGGTAGCGAGGGAGCAGTACTTC
CDR3 protein: CSATSGVAREQYF

D gene: -
V gene: TRBV5-1
J gene: TRBJ1-2
clone size: -
CDR3 DNA: TGCGCCAGCAGCTGGGTCGGACAGTCTAACTATGGCTACACCTTC
CDR3 protein: CASSWVGQSNYGYTF

D gene: -
V gene: TRBV5-1
J gene: TRBJ2-7
clone size: once
CDR3 DNA: TGCGCCAGCAGGGATGGGGTCGAGCAGTACTTC
CDR3 protein: CASRDGVEQYF

D gene: -
V gene: TRBV5-6
J gene: TRBJ2-4
clone size: -
CDR3 DNA: TGTGCCAGCCAGGGGGCGGGAGGTAGTAACATTCAGTACTTC
CDR3 protein: CASQGAGGSNIQYF

D gene: TRBD2
V gene: TRBV9
J gene: TRBJ2-1
clone size: -
CDR3 DNA: TGTGCCAGCAGCCAGCTAGCGGGGGAATACAGTGAGCAGTTCTTC
CDR3 protein: CASSQLAGEYSEQFF

D gene: TRBD1
V gene: TRBV11-2
J gene: TRBJ1-6
clone size: -
CDR3 DNA: TGTGCCAGCAGACAAGGACAGGGCAATAATTCACCCCTCCACTTT
CDR3 protein: CASRQGQGNNSPLHF

D gene: -
V gene: TRBV20-1
J gene: TRBJ1-1
clone size: -
CDR3 DNA: TGCAGTGCCCCGATCGGGCCCGGGCTGACTGAAGCTTTCTTT
CDR3 protein: CSAPIGPGLTEAFF

D gene: -
V gene: TRBV6-5
J gene: TRBJ2-7
clone size: few
CDR3 DNA: TGTGCCAGCACCCATTCAGCCGGGCGAGATGGCGAGCAGTACTTC
CDR3 protein: CASTHSAGRDGEQYF

D gene: -
V gene: TRBV5-1
J gene: TRBJ2-5
clone size: many
CDR3 DNA: TGCGCCAGCAGCTTGGGCAGGGATCGAGAGACCCAGTACTTC
CDR3 protein: CASSLGRDRETQYF

D gene: TRBD2
V gene: TRBV12-3/TRBV12-4
J gene: TRBJ2-7
clone size: many
CDR3 DNA: TGTGCCAGCAGCCGGGACTACTACGAGCAGTACTTC
CDR3 protein: CASSRDYYEQYF

D gene: -
V gene: TRBV12-3/TRBV12-4
J gene: TRBJ1-2
clone size: -
CDR3 DNA: TGTGCCAGCAGTTTCCGGGGGAAGAGCTATGGCTACACCTTC
CDR3 protein: CASSFRGKSYGYTF

D gene: TRBD2
V gene: TRBV5-1
J gene: TRBJ2-1
clone size: -
CDR3 DNA: TGCGCCAGCAGGTCCGGGACTAGCGATTACAATGAGCAGTTCTTC
CDR3 protein: CASRSGTSDYNEQFF

D gene: TRBD1
V gene: TRBV27
J gene: TRBJ1-1
clone size: few
CDR3 DNA: TGTGCCACCAGGGGGGCCGGGGGCACTGAAGCTTTCTTT
CDR3 protein: CATRGAGGTEAFF

D gene: -
V gene: TRBV7-7
J gene: TRBJ2-2
clone size: many
CDR3 DNA: TGTGCCAGCAGCTTAGGAGGTATAGGGACGAACACCGGGGAGCTGTTTTTT
CDR3 protein: CASSLGGIGTNTGELFF

D gene: TRBD2
V gene: TRBV6-1
J gene: TRBJ2-2
clone size: -
CDR3 DNA: TGTGCCAGTGGACTAGTTAGCACCGGGGAGCTGTTTTTT
CDR3 protein: CASGLVSTGELFF

D gene: TRBD2
V gene: TRBV11-2
J gene: TRBJ2-1
clone size: few
CDR3 DNA: TGTGCCAGCAGCACAGGACTAGCGGGAGGAGAGTACAATGAGCAGTTCTTC
CDR3 protein: CASSTGLAGGEYNEQFF

D gene: -
V gene: TRBV28
J gene: TRBJ2-7
clone size: many
CDR3 DNA: TGTGCCAGCATCCCCCGGCCCGGACATAGGGATACGTACGAGCAGTACTTC
CDR3 protein: CASIPRPGHRDTYEQYF

D gene: TRBD1
V gene: TRBV15
J gene: TRBJ2-7
clone size: -
CDR3 DNA: TGTGCCACCAGCGCTAACAGGGGGATGTACGAGCAGTACTTC
CDR3 protein: CATSANRGMYEQYF

D gene: -
V gene: TRBV4-1
J gene: TRBJ1-2
clone size: few
CDR3 DNA: TGCGCCAGCAGTTGGACCGAGAATGAAGGGAAGTATGGCTACACCTTC
CDR3 protein: CASSWTENEGKYGYTF

D gene: -
V gene: TRBV15
J gene: TRBJ1-3
clone size: -
CDR3 DNA: TGTGCCACCAGCAGTGAAACAGATTATGGAAACACCATATATTTT
CDR3 protein: CATSSETDYGNTIYF

D gene: -
V gene: TRBV13
J gene: TRBJ2-5
clone size: -
CDR3 DNA: TGTGCCAGCAGCTTAATCGTTGAGGGGGAACAGTACTTC
CDR3 protein: CASSLIVEGEQYF

D gene: -
V gene: TRBV13
J gene: TRBJ2-7
clone size: -
CDR3 DNA: TGTGCCAGCAGCTCCCGGACGGGACACGGTGACCAGTACTTC
CDR3 protein: CASSSRTGHGDQYF

D gene: -
V gene: TRBV12-3/TRBV12-4
J gene: TRBJ2-3
clone size: -
CDR3 DNA: TGTGCCAGCGGATACGGCGGGAATACGCAGTATTTT
CDR3 protein: CASGYGGNTQYF

D gene: TRBD2
V gene: TRBV4-1
J gene: TRBJ2-5
clone size: -
CDR3 DNA: TGCGCCAGCAGCCAAGCTGGGACTAGCGAGACCCAGTACTTC
CDR3 protein: CASSQAGTSETQYF

D gene: -
V gene: TRBV7-9
J gene: TRBJ2-2
clone size: -
CDR3 DNA: TGTGCCAGCAGCTTTGGCGTTTCGAACACCGGGGAGCTGTTTTTT
CDR3 protein: CASSFGVSNTGELFF

D gene: TRBD2
V gene: TRBV7-8
J gene: TRBJ2-3
clone size: few
CDR3 DNA: TGTGCCAGCAGATATAGCGGGAGTGGAGATACGCAGTATTTT
CDR3 protein: CASRYSGSGDTQYF

D gene: -
V gene: TRBV20-1
J gene: TRBJ2-6
clone size: few
CDR3 DNA: TGCAGTGCTAGAAAGGCAGGGCTGTTACCTGGGGCCAACGTCCTGACTTTC
CDR3 protein: CSARKAGLLPGANVLTF

D gene: TRBD2
V gene: TRBV20-1
J gene: TRBJ2-5
clone size: -
CDR3 DNA: TGCAGTGCTAGAGGATTCGCTGGCGGGGGGGATAAAAAGACCCAGTACTTC
CDR3 protein: CSARGFAGGGDKKTQYF

D gene: TRBD1
V gene: TRBV27
J gene: TRBJ1-2
clone size: few
CDR3 DNA: TGTGCCAGCAGTTCCCAGGGGGCTCGGTATGGCTACACCTTC
CDR3 protein: CASSSQGARYGYTF

D gene: -
V gene: TRBV20-1
J gene: TRBJ2-7
clone size: few
CDR3 DNA: TGCAGTGCTAGAGGGGGGGATGCTGGACAGTCCTACGAGCAGTACTTC
CDR3 protein: CSARGGDAGQSYEQYF

D gene: -
V gene: TRBV7-7
J gene: TRBJ1-4
clone size: few
CDR3 DNA: TGTGCCAGCAGCGCAAACGTCGGGGAAAAACTGTTTTTT
CDR3 protein: CASSANVGEKLFF

D gene: TRBD2
V gene: TRBV20-1
J gene: TRBJ2-7
clone size: -
CDR3 DNA: TGCAGTGCTAGAGATGTGGCTAGCGGGAGTGGTTCCTACGAGCAGTACTTC
CDR3 protein: CSARDVASGSGSYEQYF

D gene: -
V gene: TRBV7-9
J gene: TRBJ2-1
clone size: -
CDR3 DNA: TGTGCCAGCAGCTTAAACTTAAACTGGAATGAGCAGTTCTTC
CDR3 protein: CASSLNLNWNEQFF

D gene: TRBD2
V gene: TRBV28
J gene: TRBJ2-1
clone size: -
CDR3 DNA: TGTGCCAGCAGTTGGACTAGCGCAGGGGGTGAGCAGTTCTTC
CDR3 protein: CASSWTSAGGEQFF

D gene: -
V gene: TRBV4-1
J gene: TRBJ1-5
clone size: -
CDR3 DNA: TGCGCCAGCAGCCGCCTTGGGCCCGGGGAGAATCAGCCCCAGCATTTT
CDR3 protein: CASSRLGPGENQPQHF

D gene: TRBD2
V gene: TRBV27
J gene: TRBJ2-1
clone size: -
CDR3 DNA: TGTGCCAGCAGTTTTCTGTCAGCGGGAGTTGCAGGTTCCTACAATGAGCAGTTCTTC
CDR3 protein: CASSFLSAGVAGSYNEQFF

D gene: -
V gene: TRBV29-1
J gene: TRBJ1-2
clone size: few
CDR3 DNA: TGCAGCGTTGAAGATCGCGGGGGGAGGACTAACTATGGCTACACCTTC
CDR3 protein: CSVEDRGGRTNYGYTF

D gene: -
V gene: TRBV3-1
J gene: TRBJ1-5
clone size: -
CDR3 DNA: TGTGCCAGCAGCCAAGATCTGGCGGGGACCCAGCCCCAGCATTTT
CDR3 protein: CASSQDLAGTQPQHF

D gene: TRBD2
V gene: TRBV6-2/TRBV6-3
J gene: TRBJ2-3
clone size: -
CDR3 DNA: TGTGCCAGCAGCCCTGGTAGCGGGAGGGGCTCAGATACGCAGTATTTT
CDR3 protein: CASSPGSGRGSDTQYF

D gene: -
V gene: TRBV3-1
J gene: TRBJ1-2
clone size: -
CDR3 DNA: TGTGCCAGCAGCCAAGGAACCGGGGCCTCCTATGGCTACACCTTC
CDR3 protein: CASSQGTGASYGYTF

D gene: -
V gene: TRBV30
J gene: TRBJ2-1
clone size: few
CDR3 DNA: TGTGCCTGGGATTCTCTGAGGGGGAATGAGCAGTTCTTC
CDR3 protein: CAWDSLRGNEQFF

D gene: -
V gene: TRBV21-1
J gene: TRBJ2-1
clone size: -
CDR3 DNA: TGTGCCAGCAGCAAAGGAGGGGCGAGCGGCCTAAATGAGCAGTTCTTC
CDR3 protein: CASSKGGASGLNEQFF

D gene: -
V gene: TRBV7-2
J gene: TRBJ2-7
clone size: many
CDR3 DNA: TGTGCCAGCAGCTTACCGGGAGCCTACGAGCAGTACTTC
CDR3 protein: CASSLPGAYEQYF

D gene: -
V gene: TRBV20-1
J gene: TRBJ1-1
clone size: -
CDR3 DNA: TGCAGTGCTAGCGGATCCACAGGGACTGAAGCTTTCTTT
CDR3 protein: CSASGSTGTEAFF

D gene: TRBD2
V gene: TRBV20-1
J gene: TRBJ2-7
clone size: -
CDR3 DNA: TGCAGTGCTCCTAAAGCGGGGGGGCAAGAGACCCGGTACTTC
CDR3 protein: CSAPKAGGQETRYF

D gene: TRBD2
V gene: TRBV2
J gene: TRBJ2-7
clone size: -
CDR3 DNA: TGTGCCAGCAGTGTCAATTTGGCTAGCGGTACATACGAGCAGTACTTC
CDR3 protein: CASSVNLASGTYEQYF

D gene: -
V gene: TRBV6-6
J gene: TRBJ2-1
clone size: few
CDR3 DNA: TGTGCCAGCAGTTACTCGAAACAGGGCCGGTACAATGAGCAGTTCTTC
CDR3 protein: CASSYSKQGRYNEQFF

D gene: -
V gene: TRBV20-1
J gene: TRBJ2-7
clone size: few
CDR3 DNA: TGCAGTGCTACCGCGGGCAGCTCCTACGAGCAGTACTTC
CDR3 protein: CSATAGSSYEQYF

D gene: TRBD2
V gene: TRBV27
J gene: TRBJ2-3
clone size: few
CDR3 DNA: TGTGCCAGCAGCGACTTTTGGGCGGGGGGAACTTCAGATACGCAGTATTTT
CDR3 protein: CASSDFWAGGTSDTQYF

D gene: TRBD2
V gene: TRBV27
J gene: TRBJ2-1
clone size: few
CDR3 DNA: TGTGCCAGCAGTCCCGTGCTAGCGGGATCCTACAATGAGCAGTTCTTC
CDR3 protein: CASSPVLAGSYNEQFF

D gene: -
V gene: TRBV9
J gene: TRBJ2-3
clone size: -
CDR3 DNA: TGTGCCAGCAGCGTTCAGGGTGAGGGCACAGATACGCAGTATTTT
CDR3 protein: CASSVQGEGTDTQYF

D gene: -
V gene: TRBV19
J gene: TRBJ2-7
clone size: few
CDR3 DNA: TGTGCCAGTAGTAGTAGTAGGGACAACTACGAGCAGTACTTC
CDR3 protein: CASSSSRDNYEQYF

D gene: TRBD1
V gene: TRBV14
J gene: TRBJ1-2
clone size: -
CDR3 DNA: TGTGCCAGCAGCCTGGGTCTACAGGGGGCAAACTATGGCTACACCTTC
CDR3 protein: CASSLGLQGANYGYTF

D gene: TRBD1
V gene: TRBV4-1
J gene: TRBJ2-7
clone size: once
CDR3 DNA: TGCGCCAGCAGCCATGGACGGACAGGGTTCAACGAGCAGTACTTC
CDR3 protein: CASSHGRTGFNEQYF

D gene: TRBD2
V gene: TRBV5-1
J gene: TRBJ2-5
clone size: many
CDR3 DNA: TGCGCCAGCAGCTTGGTGGGGGGGTCGGAGACCCAGTACTTC
CDR3 protein: CASSLVGGSETQYF

D gene: TRBD2
V gene: TRBV5-1
J gene: TRBJ2-7
clone size: few
CDR3 DNA: TGCGCCAGCAGCGTAGCGGGAGGGCTGGGCGAGCAGTACTTC
CDR3 protein: CASSVAGGLGEQYF

D gene: -
V gene: TRBV7-9
J gene: TRBJ2-1
clone size: -
CDR3 DNA: TGTGCCAGCAGCAACCTTCGGGGTGTCTACAATGAGCAGTTCTTC
CDR3 protein: CASSNLRGVYNEQFF